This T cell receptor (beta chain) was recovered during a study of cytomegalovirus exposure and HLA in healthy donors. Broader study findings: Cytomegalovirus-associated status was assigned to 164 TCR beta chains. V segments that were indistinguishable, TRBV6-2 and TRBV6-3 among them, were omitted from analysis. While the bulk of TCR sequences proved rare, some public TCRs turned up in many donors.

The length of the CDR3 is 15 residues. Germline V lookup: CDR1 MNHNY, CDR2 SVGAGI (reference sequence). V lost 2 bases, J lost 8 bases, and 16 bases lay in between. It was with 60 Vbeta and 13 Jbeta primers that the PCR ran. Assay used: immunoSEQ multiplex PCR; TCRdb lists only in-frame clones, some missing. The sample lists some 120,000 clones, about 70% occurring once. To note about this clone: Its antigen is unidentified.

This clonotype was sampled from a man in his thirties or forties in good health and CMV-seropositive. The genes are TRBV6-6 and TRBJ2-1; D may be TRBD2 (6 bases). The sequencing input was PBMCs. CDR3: CASSYGDSWADEQFF. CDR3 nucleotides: TGTGCCAGCAGTTACGGGGACTCCTGGGCCGATGAGCAGTTCTTC.